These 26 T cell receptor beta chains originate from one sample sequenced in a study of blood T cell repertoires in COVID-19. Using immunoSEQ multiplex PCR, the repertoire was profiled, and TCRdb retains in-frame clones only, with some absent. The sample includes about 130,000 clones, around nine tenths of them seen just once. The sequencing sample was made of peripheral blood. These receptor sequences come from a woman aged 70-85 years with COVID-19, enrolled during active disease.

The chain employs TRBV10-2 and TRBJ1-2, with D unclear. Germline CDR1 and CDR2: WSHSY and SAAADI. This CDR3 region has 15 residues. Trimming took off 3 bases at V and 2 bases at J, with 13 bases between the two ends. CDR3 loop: CASSDSRRTNYGYTF. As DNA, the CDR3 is TGCGCCAGCAGTGATAGTAGGAGAACGAACTATGGCTACACCTTC.

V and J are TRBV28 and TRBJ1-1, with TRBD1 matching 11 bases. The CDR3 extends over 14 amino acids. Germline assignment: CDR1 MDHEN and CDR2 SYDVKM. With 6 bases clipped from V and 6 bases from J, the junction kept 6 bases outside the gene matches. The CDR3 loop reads CASRGTGGRPEAFF. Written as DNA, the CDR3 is TGTGCCAGCAGGGGGACAGGGGGGAGGCCTGAAGCTTTCTTT.

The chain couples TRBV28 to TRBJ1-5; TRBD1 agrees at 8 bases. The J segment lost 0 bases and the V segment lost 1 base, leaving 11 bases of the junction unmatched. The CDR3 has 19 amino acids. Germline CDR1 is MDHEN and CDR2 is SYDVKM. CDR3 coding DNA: TGTGCCAGCAGTTTATCTGGATGGACAGGGAAAATTAGCAATCAGCCCCAGCATTTT. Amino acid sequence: CASSLSGWTGKISNQPQHF.

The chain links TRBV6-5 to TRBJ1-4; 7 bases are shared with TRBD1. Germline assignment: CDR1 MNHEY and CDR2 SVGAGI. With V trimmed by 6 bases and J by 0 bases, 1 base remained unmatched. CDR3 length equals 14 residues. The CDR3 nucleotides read TGTGCCAGCAGGCAGGGGGCAACTAATGAAAAACTGTTTTTT. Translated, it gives CASRQGATNEKLFF.

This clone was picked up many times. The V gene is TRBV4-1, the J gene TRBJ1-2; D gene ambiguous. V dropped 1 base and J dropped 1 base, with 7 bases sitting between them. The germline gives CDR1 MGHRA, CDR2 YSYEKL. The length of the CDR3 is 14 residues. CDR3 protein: CASSQVNSNYGYTF. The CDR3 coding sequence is TGCGCCAGCAGCCAAGTCAACAGTAACTATGGCTACACCTTC.

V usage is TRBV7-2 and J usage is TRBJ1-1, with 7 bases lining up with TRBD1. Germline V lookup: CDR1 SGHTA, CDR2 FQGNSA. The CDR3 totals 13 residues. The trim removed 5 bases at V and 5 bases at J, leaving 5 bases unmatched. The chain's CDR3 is CASSLGQLTEAFF. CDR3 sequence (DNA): TGTGCCAGCAGCCTGGGACAGCTTACTGAAGCTTTCTTT.

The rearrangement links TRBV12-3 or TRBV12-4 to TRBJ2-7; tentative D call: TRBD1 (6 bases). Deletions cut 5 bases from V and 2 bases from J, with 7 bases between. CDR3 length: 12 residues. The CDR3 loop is CASSRQAYEQYF. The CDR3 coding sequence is TGTGCCAGCAGTCGACAGGCCTACGAGCAGTACTTC.

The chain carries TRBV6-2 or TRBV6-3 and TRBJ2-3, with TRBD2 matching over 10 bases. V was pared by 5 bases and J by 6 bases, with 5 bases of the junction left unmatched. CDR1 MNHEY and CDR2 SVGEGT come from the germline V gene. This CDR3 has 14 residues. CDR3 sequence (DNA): TGTGCCAGCAGTCCCGGGACTAGCGATGATACGCAGTATTTT. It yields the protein CASSPGTSDDTQYF.

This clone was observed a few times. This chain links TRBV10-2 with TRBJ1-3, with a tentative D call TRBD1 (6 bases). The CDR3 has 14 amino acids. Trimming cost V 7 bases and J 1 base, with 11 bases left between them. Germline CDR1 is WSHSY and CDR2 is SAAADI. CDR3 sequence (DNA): TGCGCCAGCACCGAGGGGGGGTCTGGAAACACCATATATTTT. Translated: CASTEGGSGNTIYF.

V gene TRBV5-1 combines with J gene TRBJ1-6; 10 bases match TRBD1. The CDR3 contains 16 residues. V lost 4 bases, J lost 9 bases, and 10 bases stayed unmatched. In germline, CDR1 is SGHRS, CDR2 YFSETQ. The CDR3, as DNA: TGCGCCAGCAGCATCTCGGGACAGGGGAGTGGTTCACCCCTCCACTTT. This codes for CASSISGQGSGSPLHF.

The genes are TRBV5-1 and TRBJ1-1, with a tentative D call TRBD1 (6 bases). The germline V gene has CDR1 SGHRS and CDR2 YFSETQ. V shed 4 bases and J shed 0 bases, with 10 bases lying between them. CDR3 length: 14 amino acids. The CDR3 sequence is CASSVDSMNTEAFF. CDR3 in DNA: TGCGCCAGCAGCGTGGACAGCATGAACACTGAAGCTTTCTTT.

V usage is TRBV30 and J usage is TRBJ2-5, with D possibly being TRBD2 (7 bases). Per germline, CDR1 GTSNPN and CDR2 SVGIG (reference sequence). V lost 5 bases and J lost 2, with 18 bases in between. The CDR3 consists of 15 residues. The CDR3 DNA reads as TGTGCCTGGGGAAAGGGCGGGGGCTCGCAAGAGACCCAGTACTTC. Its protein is CAWGKGGGSQETQYF.

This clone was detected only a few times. The CDR3, as DNA: TGTGCCAGCAGTTATTCAGGGAACCCAGGTTACTCACCCCTCCACTTT. Protein: CASSYSGNPGYSPLHF. V gene TRBV5-5 combines with J gene TRBJ1-6; perhaps TRBD1 as D (5 bases). V was clipped by 5 bases and J by 10 bases, with 22 bases between them. Per the germline V gene, CDR1 is SGHKS and CDR2 is YYEKEE (reference sequence). This CDR3 contains 16 residues.

CDR3 region: CASSPGLAGRKDTQYF. CDR3 DNA sequence: TGTGCCAGTAGTCCGGGACTAGCGGGTCGGAAAGATACGCAGTATTTT. This chain connects TRBV19 to TRBJ2-3, with 12 bases aligning to TRBD2. The CDR3 has 16 residues. Germline CDR1 reads LNHDA; CDR2 reads SQIVND (reference sequence). V gave up 5 bases and J gave up 5 bases; unmatched junction bases: 8.

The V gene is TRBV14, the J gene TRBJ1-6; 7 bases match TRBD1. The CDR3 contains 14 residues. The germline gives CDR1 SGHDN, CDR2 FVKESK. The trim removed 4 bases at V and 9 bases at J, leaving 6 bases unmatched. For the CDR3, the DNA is TGTGCCAGCAGCCTGGGACAGACGATTTCACCCCTCCACTTT. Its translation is CASSLGQTISPLHF.

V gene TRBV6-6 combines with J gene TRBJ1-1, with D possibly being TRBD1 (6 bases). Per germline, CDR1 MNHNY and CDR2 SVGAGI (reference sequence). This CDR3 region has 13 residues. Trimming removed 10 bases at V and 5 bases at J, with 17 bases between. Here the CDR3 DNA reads TGTGCCACCTCCCCGCCTCAGGGGACTGAAGCTTTCTTT. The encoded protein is CATSPPQGTEAFF.

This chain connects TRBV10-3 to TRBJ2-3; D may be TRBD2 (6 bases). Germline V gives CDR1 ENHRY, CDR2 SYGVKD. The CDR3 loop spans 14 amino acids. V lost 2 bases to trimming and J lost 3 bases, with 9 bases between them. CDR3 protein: CAISEVGGTDTQYF. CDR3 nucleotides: TGTGCCATCAGTGAGGTGGGGGGAACAGATACGCAGTATTTT.

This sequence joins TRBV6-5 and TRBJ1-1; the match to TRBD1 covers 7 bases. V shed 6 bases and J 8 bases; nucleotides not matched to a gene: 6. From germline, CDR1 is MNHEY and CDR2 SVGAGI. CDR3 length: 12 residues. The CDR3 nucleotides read TGTGCCAGCAGACCCGAGGGGGCGGAAGCTTTCTTT. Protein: CASRPEGAEAFF.

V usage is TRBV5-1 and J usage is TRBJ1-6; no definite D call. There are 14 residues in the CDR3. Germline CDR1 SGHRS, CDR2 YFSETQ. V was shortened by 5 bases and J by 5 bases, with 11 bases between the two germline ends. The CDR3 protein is CASSPRRDNSPLHF. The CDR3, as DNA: TGCGCCAGCAGTCCGAGGCGGGATAATTCACCCCTCCACTTT.

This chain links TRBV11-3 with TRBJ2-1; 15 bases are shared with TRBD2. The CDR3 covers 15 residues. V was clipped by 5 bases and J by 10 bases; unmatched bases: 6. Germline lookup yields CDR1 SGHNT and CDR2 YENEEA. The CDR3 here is CASSQGLAGGGEQFF. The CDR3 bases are TGTGCCAGCAGCCAGGGACTAGCGGGGGGCGGGGAGCAGTTCTTC. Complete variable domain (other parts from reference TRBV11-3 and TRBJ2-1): EAGVVQSPRYKIIEKKQPVAFWCNPISGHNTLYWYLQNLGQGPELLIRYENEEAVDDSQLPKDRFSAERLKGVDSTLKIQPAELGDSAVYLCASSQGLAGGGEQFFGPGTRLTVL.

This chain's CDR3 is CASSPDREFTYEQYF. The DNA of the CDR3 is TGTGCCAGCAGCCCCGACAGGGAATTCACCTACGAGCAGTACTTC. The chain employs TRBV7-9 and TRBJ2-7, with 7 bases lining up with TRBD1. Germline values: CDR1 SEHNR, CDR2 FQNEAQ (reference sequence). The J segment lost 2 bases and the V segment lost 5 bases, leaving 9 bases of the junction unmatched. CDR3 size: 15 residues. Based on the CDR3 plus reference TRBV7-9 and TRBJ2-7, the full variable domain is DTGVSQNPRHKITKRGQNVTFRCDPISEHNRLYWYRQTLGQGPEFLTYFQNEAQLEKSRLLSDRFSAERPKGSFSTLEIQRTEQGDSAMYLCASSPDREFTYEQYFGPGTRLTVT.

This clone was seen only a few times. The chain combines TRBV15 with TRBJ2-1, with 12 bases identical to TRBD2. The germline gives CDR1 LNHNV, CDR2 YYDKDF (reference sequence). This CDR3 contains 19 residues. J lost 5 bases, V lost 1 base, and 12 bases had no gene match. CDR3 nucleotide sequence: TGTGCCACCAGCAGAGGGAGGACTAGCGGGGTCGCGTCACACAATGAGCAGTTCTTC. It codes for CATSRGRTSGVASHNEQFF.

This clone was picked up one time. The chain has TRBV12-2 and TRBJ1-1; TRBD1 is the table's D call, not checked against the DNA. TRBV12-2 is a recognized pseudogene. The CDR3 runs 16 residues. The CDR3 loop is CASRGGTGTANTEAFF. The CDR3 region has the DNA TGTGCAAGTCGCGGGGGAACCGGGACAGCGAACACTGAAGCTTTCTTT.

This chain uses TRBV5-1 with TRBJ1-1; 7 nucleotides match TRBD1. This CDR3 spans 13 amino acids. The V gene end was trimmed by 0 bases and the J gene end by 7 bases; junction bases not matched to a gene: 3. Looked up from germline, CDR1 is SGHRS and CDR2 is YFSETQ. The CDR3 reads CASSLDRGGEAFF. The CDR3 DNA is TGCGCCAGCAGCTTGGACAGGGGTGGTGAAGCTTTCTTT.

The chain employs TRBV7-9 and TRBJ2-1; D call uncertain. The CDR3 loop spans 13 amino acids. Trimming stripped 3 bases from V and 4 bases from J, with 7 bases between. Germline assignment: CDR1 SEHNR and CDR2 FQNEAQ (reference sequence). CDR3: CASSFGAYNEQFF. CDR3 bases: TGTGCCAGCAGCTTCGGAGCTTACAATGAGCAGTTCTTC. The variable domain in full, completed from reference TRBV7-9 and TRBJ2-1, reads DTGVSQNPRHKITKRGQNVTFRCDPISEHNRLYWYRQTLGQGPEFLTYFQNEAQLEKSRLLSDRFSAERPKGSFSTLEIQRTEQGDSAMYLCASSFGAYNEQFFGPGTRLTVL.

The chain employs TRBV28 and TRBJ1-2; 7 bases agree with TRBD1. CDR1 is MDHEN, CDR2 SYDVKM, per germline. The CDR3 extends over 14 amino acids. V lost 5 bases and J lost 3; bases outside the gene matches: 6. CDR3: CASSVRQGYYGYTF. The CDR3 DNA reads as TGTGCCAGCAGTGTTAGACAGGGTTACTATGGCTACACCTTC.